Presented here are 20 T cell receptor beta chains from one specimen sequenced in a study of CD4 T cells in relation to SARS-CoV-2 and coronaviruses. What these receptors recognize is not known. TCRdb keeps only in-frame clones here, not all; method: immunoSEQ multiplex PCR. This sample has 15,000 to 17,000 clones, with under 85% found just once. The unexposed donors gave CD4+ T cells in about 2010-2019, prior to COVID-19. After approximately ten days of culture, CD4+ T cells were isolated. The sample consisted of CD4+ T cells from PBMCs, cultured in vitro. These receptors were taken from a human donor in good health.

This clone has just one count. Here the CDR3 reads CASSFVGSHEQYF. CDR3 DNA: TGTGCCAGTAGTTTTGTAGGGTCTCACGAGCAGTACTTC. The chain uses TRBV19 and TRBJ2-7, with D unresolved. The CDR3 length is 13 residues. The V and J ends lost 5 bases and 5 bases respectively, with 13 bases between them. CDR1 is LNHDA and CDR2 is SQIVND in the germline V gene (reference sequence).

The chain uses TRBV5-3 and TRBJ2-5, with no clear D. TRBV5-3 is recorded as an ORF, its role being uncertain. Trimming left V 0 bases short and J 2 bases short, with 8 bases between. CDR3 length equals 14 residues. CDR3 bases: TGTGCCAGAAGCTTGGTGGCAGCTCAAGAGACCCAGTACTTC. It translates to CARSLVAAQETQYF.

The chain carries TRBV7-9 and TRBJ1-2; unclear D gene. V lost 4 bases to trimming and J lost 0 bases, with 12 bases between them. This CDR3 has 15 amino acids. Germline V gene sequence: CDR1 SEHNR, CDR2 FQNEAQ (reference sequence). The CDR3 loop is CASSSIRGSNYGYTF. CDR3 DNA sequence: TGTGCCAGCAGCTCCATCCGGGGTTCTAACTATGGCTACACCTTC.

This chain uses TRBV27 with TRBJ2-7; D possibly matches TRBD1 or TRBD2 (5 bases each). The CDR3 has 16 amino acids. Germline V gene data show CDR1 as MNHEY and CDR2 as SMNVEV (reference sequence). Trimming stripped 6 bases from V and 6 bases from J, with 24 bases between. The CDR3 sequence: CASSTPTRDGASEQYF. As DNA, the CDR3 is TGTGCCAGCAGCACCCCTACTAGGGACGGGGCCTCCGAGCAGTACTTC.

V usage is TRBV5-1 and J usage is TRBJ2-4, with D tentatively TRBD1 (6 bases). CDR1 is SGHRS and CDR2 is YFSETQ in the germline V gene. CDR3 length: 14 residues. The V gene lost 2 bases and the J gene lost 8 bases, with 14 bases spanning the gap. The CDR3 is CASSLGGASDIQYF. CDR3 bases: TGCGCCAGCAGCTTAGGGGGTGCGTCTGACATTCAGTACTTC.

The CDR3 sequence is CASSLSGTGYYEQYF. The CDR3 DNA reads TGTGCCAGCAGCTTAAGTGGGACAGGTTACTACGAGCAGTACTTC. The chain is built from TRBV7-9 and TRBJ2-7; 8 bases align to TRBD1. Germline V gives CDR1 SEHNR, CDR2 FQNEAQ (reference sequence). The CDR3 spans 15 residues. V gave up 2 bases and J gave up 3 bases; unmatched junction bases: 6.

Only one count was recorded for this clone. This chain links TRBV30 with TRBJ1-6; D is uncertain. CDR3 size: 12 residues. The ends were cut back, 5 bases at V and 7 bases at J, with 9 bases in the middle. The germline gives CDR1 GTSNPN, CDR2 SVGIG (reference sequence). The CDR3 bases are TGTGCCTGGGGGCCCGGGAATTCACCCCTCCACTTT. As protein: CAWGPGNSPLHF. Based on the CDR3 plus reference TRBV30 and TRBJ1-6, the full variable domain is SQTIHQWPATLVQPVGSPLSLECTVEGTSNPNLYWYRQAAGRGLQLLFYSVGIGQISSEVPQNLSASRPQDRQFILSSKKLLLSDSGFYLCAWGPGNSPLHFGNGTRLTVT.

V and J are TRBV7-9 and TRBJ1-1, with TRBD1 matching 7 bases. Losses at the gene ends were 5 bases for V and 4 bases for J; bases not matched to a gene: 10. In germline, CDR1 is SEHNR, CDR2 FQNEAQ (reference sequence). CDR3 size: 15 residues. The CDR3 region is CASSPGGGGATEAFF. The DNA of the CDR3 is TGTGCCAGCAGCCCAGGGGGGGGCGGCGCCACTGAAGCTTTCTTT.

V usage is TRBV5-6 and J usage is TRBJ2-1, with no clear D. CDR1 and CDR2 from the germline V gene are SGHDT and YYEEEE. This CDR3 has 16 residues. The V gene lost 0 bases and the J gene lost 1 base, with 11 bases spanning the gap. The CDR3 protein is CASSLGPIPSYNEQFF. DNA for the CDR3: TGTGCCAGCAGCTTGGGGCCGATCCCTTCCTACAATGAGCAGTTCTTC.

The chain recombines TRBV30 with TRBJ1-5; D is possibly TRBD1 (6 bases). The germline V gene has CDR1 GTSNPN and CDR2 SVGIG (reference sequence). The CDR3 runs 14 residues. Trimming shortened V by 2 bases and J by 5 bases, and 13 bases separated the two germline ends. This chain's CDR3 is CAWSQDSTYQPQHF. For the CDR3, the DNA is TGTGCCTGGAGTCAGGACAGTACTTATCAGCCCCAGCATTTT.

The chain joins TRBV5-4 to TRBJ2-1; 8 nucleotides match TRBD1. The germline gives CDR1 SGHNT, CDR2 YYREEE (reference sequence). J lost 6 bases, V lost 1 base, and 0 bases had no gene match. The CDR3 spans 13 residues. CDR3 protein: CASSLTGGNEQFF. CDR3 DNA sequence: TGTGCCAGCAGCTTGACAGGGGGCAATGAGCAGTTCTTC.

This clone was seen only a few times. This rearrangement joins TRBV9 to TRBJ2-2, with D possibly being TRBD1 (5 bases). Trimming removed 0 bases at V and 6 bases at J, with 21 bases between. The CDR3 covers 18 residues. CDR1 is SGDLS and CDR2 is YYNGEE in the germline V gene. CDR3 protein: CASSVVSGVQGFAGELFF. For the CDR3, the DNA is TGTGCCAGCAGCGTAGTAAGTGGGGTTCAGGGATTCGCCGGGGAGCTGTTTTTT.

This clone is deemed large. The rearrangement joins TRBV3-1 (or the pseudogene TRBV3-2) to TRBJ2-4; 7 bases are shared with TRBD2. The CDR3 loop spans 13 amino acids. V was clipped by 9 bases and J by 3 bases; unmatched bases: 5. The germline V gene has CDR1 LGHDT and CDR2 YNNKEL (reference sequence). The CDR3 region is CASSGGGKNIQYF. The CDR3 nucleotides read TGTGCCAGTTCCGGCGGGGGCAAAAACATTCAGTACTTC.

The V call is TRBV3-1 (or the pseudogene TRBV3-2), the J call TRBJ2-1; D is tentatively TRBD1 or TRBD2 (5 bases each). V shed 5 bases and J shed 5 bases, with 13 bases lying between them. The CDR3 has 14 amino acids. CDR1 and CDR2 (germline): LGHDT, YNNKEL (reference sequence). CDR3 loop: CASSGGNTHNEQFF. The CDR3 nucleotides read TGTGCCAGCAGCGGGGGTAATACCCACAATGAGCAGTTCTTC.

J is TRBJ1-2 and V is TRBV15; a possible D gene is TRBD1 (5 bases). Trimming took off 2 bases at V and 2 bases at J, with 18 bases between the two ends. The CDR3 spans 17 residues. Germline V gene sequence: CDR1 LNHNV, CDR2 YYDKDF (reference sequence). CDR3 bases: TGTGCCACCAGCAGATCAGACAGTCCCCGGCTAAACTATGGCTACACCTTC. Translation gives CATSRSDSPRLNYGYTF.

This clone was found a few times. V gene TRBV3-1 (or the pseudogene TRBV3-2) combines with J gene TRBJ1-1, with TRBD1 identical over 10 bases. Trimming removed 1 base from V and 11 bases from J; junction bases left unmatched: 7. Per germline, CDR1 LGHDT and CDR2 YNNKEL (reference sequence). The length of the CDR3 is 14 residues. The DNA of the CDR3 is TGTGCCAGCAGCCAAGTTGAGACAGGGGGCGAGGCTTTCTTT. Protein: CASSQVETGGEAFF.

The genes are TRBV3-1 (or the pseudogene TRBV3-2) and TRBJ2-3; D unclear. V lost 4 bases and J lost 2, with 13 bases in between. Germline loops: CDR1 LGHDT, CDR2 YNNKEL (reference sequence). The CDR3 runs 15 residues. CDR3 nucleotide sequence: TGTGCCAGCAGCCCCATTTCGCCTGCCACAGATACGCAGTATTTT. Protein: CASSPISPATDTQYF.

V gene TRBV21-1 combines with J gene TRBJ2-7; TRBD1, the table's D call, was not compared with the DNA. TRBV21-1 is a pseudogene locus. The CDR3 is 15 residues long. In DNA form, the CDR3 reads TGTGCCAGGGGGGCATCGCCTCAGCCCTCTTACGAGCAGTACTTC. Its protein is CARGASPQPSYEQYF.

This chain uses TRBV3-1 (or the pseudogene TRBV3-2) with TRBJ2-1; D is unresolved. CDR1 is LGHDT, CDR2 YNNKEL, per germline (reference sequence). The CDR3 is 17 residues long. V lost 0 bases to trimming and J lost 0 bases, with 12 bases between them. CDR3 sequence: CASSQELPSNSYNEQFF. The CDR3 DNA sequence: TGTGCCAGCAGCCAAGAATTGCCGTCCAACTCCTACAATGAGCAGTTCTTC.

V and J are TRBV15 and TRBJ2-7; D perhaps matches TRBD2 (6 bases). V was cut by 1 base and J by 1 base, with 11 bases left in between. CDR3 size: 15 residues. Germline V gives CDR1 LNHNV, CDR2 YYDKDF (reference sequence). Written as DNA, the CDR3 is TGTGCCACCAGCAGAGGGGTAGCGGCTTCCTACGAGCAGTACTTC. This translates into CATSRGVAASYEQYF.